This is a list of T cell receptor beta chains from one sample in a study of T-cell reconstitution after alpha-beta-depleted transplantation in children. TCRdb ran MiXCR on the PCR reads and lists one entry per CDR3 protein. The repertoire holds about 980,000 distinct CDR3 sequences, with roughly 29% as singletons. This specimen was PBMCs, mostly from graft donor cells, taken 360 days after TCRalphabeta/CD19-depleted stem cell transplant. All receptors come from a boy less than two years old who had a stem cell transplant for SCID, so the T cells may come from the graft donor. CDR3s include the opening cysteine and the closing phenylalanine or tryptophan. A D gene is named only where the DNA matches it firmly. Size is omitted from some rows. Given values are once, few, many or a class for expanded clones.

clone size,D gene,J gene,V gene,CDR3 protein,CDR3 DNA
NA,TRBD2,TRBJ2-2,TRBV5-1,CASSPTISGANTGELFF,TGCGCCAGCAGCCCCACGATTAGCGGGGCGAACACCGGGGAGCTGTTTTTT
NA,TRBD2,TRBJ2-1,TRBV20-1,CSAQRTSADEQFF,TGCAGTGCTCAACGGACTAGCGCGGATGAGCAGTTCTTC
NA,NA,TRBJ2-7,TRBV14,CASSRHLNRYEQYF,TGTGCCAGCAGCCGCCATCTTAATCGGTACGAGCAGTACTTC
few,TRBD1,TRBJ2-5,TRBV12-3/TRBV12-4,CASSRDRGDQYF,TGTGCCAGCAGCAGGGACAGGGGAGACCAGTACTTC
few,NA,TRBJ1-2,TRBV6-5,CASSSSYGYTF,TGTGCCAGCAGTTCAAGCTATGGCTACACCTTC
NA,NA,TRBJ1-4,TRBV5-4,CASSLDASTNEKLFF,TGTGCCAGCAGCTTGGACGCCTCAACTAATGAAAAACTGTTTTTT
many,NA,TRBJ2-7,TRBV4-1,CASSQDPSVSTYEQYF,TGCGCCAGCAGCCAAGATCCCTCAGTCAGCACCTACGAGCAGTACTTC
few,TRBD2,TRBJ2-1,TRBV4-3,CASSPYSSGGPGNEQFF,TGCGCCAGCAGCCCATATTCCAGCGGGGGACCGGGGAATGAGCAGTTCTTC
few,TRBD1,TRBJ2-1,TRBV11-2,CASRQGGSYNEQFF,TGTGCCAGCAGACAGGGGGGCTCCTACAATGAGCAGTTCTTC
few,NA,TRBJ1-5,TRBV5-6,CASSTRQSVGNQPQHF,TGTGCCAGCAGCACTAGACAGTCTGTGGGCAATCAGCCCCAGCATTTT
many,NA,TRBJ1-1,TRBV5-1,CASSLGFLTDTEAFF,TGCGCCAGCAGCTTGGGGTTCCTGACAGACACTGAAGCTTTCTTT
few,NA,TRBJ2-7,TRBV5-1,CASSLGANMYEQYF,TGCGCCAGCAGCTTGGGAGCGAACATGTACGAGCAGTACTTC